The clone carrying this T cell receptor beta chain was seen more than once but under ten times. As yet, its antigen is unknown. The data are from a study of identical twins. Study results and caveats: Monozygotic twin pairs showed more out-of-frame TCR alpha sharing than models estimated. With abundant cord blood beta clonotypes, insertions were fewer; memory repertoires showed no such pattern. Out-of-frame alpha sequences shared by twins were enriched for low generation probability.

A single record per CDR3 protein comes from TCRdb applying MiXCR to the 5' RACE reads. The sample includes roughly 470,000 distinct CDR3 sequences, about 13% of them seen just once. CDR1 is SQVTM and CDR2 is ANQGSEA in the germline V gene. Trimming took off 3 bases at V and 4 bases at J, with 13 bases between the two ends. The CDR3 length is 14 residues. These data also featured in a second study, about yellow fever vaccine responses in identical twins.

This chain links TRBV29-1 with TRBJ2-1, with D possibly TRBD1 on 6 matching bases. The material sequenced was CD4+ T cells sorted from blood. This sequence was found in a young woman in good health. Here the CDR3 reads CSVEGADFYNEQFF. CDR3 DNA sequence: TGCAGCGTTGAGGGGGCGGACTTTTACAATGAGCAGTTCTTC.